This T cell receptor beta chain was obtained from a study of T cell responses to AZD1222 COVID-19 vaccine. The protocol was immunoSEQ multiplex PCR, while the TCRdb copy is restricted to in-frame clones and leaves out a portion. This table holds approximately 99,000 clones, roughly 87% found once. The CDR3 is made up of 15 amino acids. Germline CDR1 reads MNHEY; CDR2 reads SVGAGI. The ends lost 5 bases at V and 8 bases at J; junction bases unmatched: 7. The TCR was taken from an adult in good health. Sequencing was performed on peripheral blood, taken on day 0 of MenACWY control vaccination. The chain has TRBV6-5 and TRBJ2-1; the match to TRBD2 covers 12 bases. The CDR3 here is CASSPGLAGSDEQFF. CDR3 nucleotide sequence: TGTGCCAGCAGTCCCGGACTAGCGGGGAGCGATGAGCAGTTCTTC.